This TCR beta chain was recorded in a study of cytomegalovirus exposure and HLA in healthy donors. V was clipped by 8 bases and J by 4 bases, with 12 bases between them. Germline V gene sequence: CDR1 SGHTA, CDR2 FQGNSA. The CDR3 has 13 residues. Use of 60 Vbeta and 13 Jbeta primers characterized the PCR. Profiling relied on immunoSEQ multiplex PCR, and the TCRdb table lists in-frame clones only, not all of them. This sample's table reports roughly 57,000 clones. V and J are TRBV7-2 and TRBJ2-1; TRBD2 might be the D (6 bases). This receptor was taken from a young man in good health and CMV-seropositive. The sequenced sample was PBMCs. The CDR3 here is CASRGGSYNEQFF. CDR3 DNA sequence: TGTGCCAGCCGAGGAGGGAGTTACAATGAGCAGTTCTTC.